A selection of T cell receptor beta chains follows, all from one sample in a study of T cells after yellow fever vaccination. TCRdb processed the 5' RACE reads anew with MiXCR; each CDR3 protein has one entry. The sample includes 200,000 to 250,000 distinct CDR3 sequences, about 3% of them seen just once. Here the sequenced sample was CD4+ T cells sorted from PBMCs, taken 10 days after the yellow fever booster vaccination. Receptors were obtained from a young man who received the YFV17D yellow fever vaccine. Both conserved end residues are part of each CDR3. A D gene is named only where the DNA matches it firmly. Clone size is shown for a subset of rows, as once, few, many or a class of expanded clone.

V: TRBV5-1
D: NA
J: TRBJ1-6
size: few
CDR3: CASSKGDVLNSPLHF
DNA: TGCGCCAGCAGCAAGGGGGACGTTCTTAATTCACCCCTCCACTTT

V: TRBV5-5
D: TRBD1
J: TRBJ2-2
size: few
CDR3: CASRLTGGELFF
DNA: TGTGCCAGCAGGCTGACAGGGGGGGAGCTGTTTTTT

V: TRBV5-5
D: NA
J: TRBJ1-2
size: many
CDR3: CASSRGDTNYGYTF
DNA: TGTGCCAGCAGCCGAGGTGATACTAACTATGGCTACACCTTC

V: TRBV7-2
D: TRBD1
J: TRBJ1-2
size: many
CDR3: CASSPRDSRNYGYTF
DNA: TGTGCCAGCAGCCCGCGGGACAGCCGTAACTATGGCTACACCTTC

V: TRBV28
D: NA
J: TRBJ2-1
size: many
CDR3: CASSFSLALYNEQFF
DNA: TGTGCCAGCAGTTTCTCGCTGGCCCTTTACAATGAGCAGTTCTTC

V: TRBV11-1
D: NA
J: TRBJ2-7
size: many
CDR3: CATSLTGHEQYF
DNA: TGTGCCACGAGCTTGACAGGACACGAGCAGTACTTC

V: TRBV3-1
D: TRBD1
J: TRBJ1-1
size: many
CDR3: CASSHRPVQGREAFF
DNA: TGTGCCAGCAGCCACAGGCCCGTACAGGGGAGGGAAGCTTTCTTT

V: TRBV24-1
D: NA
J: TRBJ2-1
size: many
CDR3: CATSEGGDSRGREQFF
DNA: TGTGCCACCAGTGAGGGGGGGGACAGTCGGGGCAGGGAGCAGTTCTTC

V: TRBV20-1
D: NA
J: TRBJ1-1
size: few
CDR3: CSAPKPIWGNTEAFF
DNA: TGCAGTGCTCCAAAACCTATTTGGGGCAACACTGAAGCTTTCTTT

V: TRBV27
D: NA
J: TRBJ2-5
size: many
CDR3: CASAPRGEETQYF
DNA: TGTGCCAGCGCCCCCCGAGGGGAAGAGACCCAGTACTTC

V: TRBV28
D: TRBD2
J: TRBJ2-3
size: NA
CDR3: CASSPGGDTDTQYF
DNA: TGTGCCAGCAGCCCGGGGGGTGACACAGATACGCAGTATTTT

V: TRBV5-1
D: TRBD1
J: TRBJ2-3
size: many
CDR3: CASSRTGIQRTDTQYF
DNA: TGCGCCAGCAGCCGGACAGGGATTCAACGCACAGATACGCAGTATTTT

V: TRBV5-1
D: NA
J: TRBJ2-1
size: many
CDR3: CASSYQTGSSYNEQFF
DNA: TGCGCCAGCAGCTACCAAACAGGGAGCTCCTACAATGAGCAGTTCTTC

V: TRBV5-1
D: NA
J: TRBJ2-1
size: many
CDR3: CASSPDMGPKYEQFF
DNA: TGCGCCAGCAGCCCGGATATGGGACCCAAGTATGAGCAGTTCTTC

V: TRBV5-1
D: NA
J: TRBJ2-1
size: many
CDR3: CASSLPSPGTYNEQFF
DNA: TGCGCCAGCAGCCTTCCATCCCCAGGGACCTACAATGAGCAGTTCTTC

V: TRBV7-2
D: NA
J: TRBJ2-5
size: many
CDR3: CASSLDWGGRSKTQYF
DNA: TGTGCCAGCAGCTTAGATTGGGGGGGGCGCTCAAAGACCCAGTACTTC

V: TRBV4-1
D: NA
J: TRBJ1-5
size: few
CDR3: CASSHGQPSSNQPQHF
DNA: TGCGCCAGCAGTCATGGACAACCTTCTAGCAATCAGCCCCAGCATTTT

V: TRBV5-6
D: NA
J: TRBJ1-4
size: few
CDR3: CASSSRAVREKLFF
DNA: TGTGCCAGCAGCTCACGGGCAGTACGAGAAAAACTGTTTTTT

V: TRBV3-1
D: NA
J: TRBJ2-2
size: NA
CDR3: CASSQITGELFF
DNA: TGTGCCAGCAGCCAAATTACCGGGGAGCTGTTTTTT

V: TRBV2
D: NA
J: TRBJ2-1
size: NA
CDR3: CASSSVYNVQFF
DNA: TGTGCCAGCAGTTCGGTGTACAATGTGCAGTTCTTC

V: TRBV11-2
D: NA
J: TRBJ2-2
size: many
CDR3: CASSLQPRAYTGELFF
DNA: TGTGCCAGCAGCTTACAACCCCGGGCCTACACCGGGGAGCTGTTTTTT

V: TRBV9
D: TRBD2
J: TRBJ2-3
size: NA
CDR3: CASSSKRGGLNTQYF
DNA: TGTGCCAGCAGCTCAAAGCGGGGGGGCCTGAATACGCAGTATTTT

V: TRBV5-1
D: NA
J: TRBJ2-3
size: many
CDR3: CASSLEGRITDTQYF
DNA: TGCGCCAGCAGCTTGGAGGGGCGCATCACAGATACGCAGTATTTT

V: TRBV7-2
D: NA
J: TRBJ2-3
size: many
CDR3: CASSLTSTSTDTQYF
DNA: TGTGCCAGCAGCTTGACATCGACTAGCACAGATACGCAGTATTTT

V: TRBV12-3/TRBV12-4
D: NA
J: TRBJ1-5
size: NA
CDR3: CASTPGQNQPQHF
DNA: TGTGCCAGCACCCCGGGCCAGAATCAGCCCCAGCATTTT

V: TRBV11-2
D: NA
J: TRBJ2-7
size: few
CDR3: CASAWRSSYEQYF
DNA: TGTGCCAGCGCCTGGAGAAGCTCCTACGAGCAGTACTTC

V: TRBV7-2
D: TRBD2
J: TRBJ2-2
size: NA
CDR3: CASSFTSGFTGELFF
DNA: TGTGCCAGCAGCTTTACTAGCGGGTTCACCGGGGAGCTGTTTTTT

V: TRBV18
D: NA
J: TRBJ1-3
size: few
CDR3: CASSPDRSSGNTIYF
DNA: TGTGCCAGCTCACCCGACAGGAGCTCTGGAAACACCATATATTTT

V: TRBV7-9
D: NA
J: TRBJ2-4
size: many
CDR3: CASSLRGPQNIQYF
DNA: TGTGCCAGCAGCTTACGGGGGCCCCAAAACATTCAGTACTTC

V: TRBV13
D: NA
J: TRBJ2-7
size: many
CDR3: CASSRIYEQYF
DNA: TGTGCCAGCAGCCGGATCTACGAGCAGTACTTC

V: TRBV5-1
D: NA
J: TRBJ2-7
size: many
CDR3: CASALWLAPGQTSYEQYF
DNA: TGCGCCAGCGCCCTCTGGCTTGCCCCCGGGCAGACTTCCTACGAGCAGTACTTC

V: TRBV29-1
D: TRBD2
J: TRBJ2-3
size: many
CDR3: CSVGRLAADTQYF
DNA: TGCAGCGTGGGTAGACTAGCGGCGGATACGCAGTATTTT

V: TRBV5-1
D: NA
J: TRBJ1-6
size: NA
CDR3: CASSVDGDNSPLHF
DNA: TGCGCCAGCAGCGTGGACGGTGATAATTCACCCCTCCACTTT

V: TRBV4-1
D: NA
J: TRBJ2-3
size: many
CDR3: CASSHLGRARMDTQYF
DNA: TGCGCCAGCAGCCACCTCGGACGTGCGCGGATGGATACGCAGTATTTT

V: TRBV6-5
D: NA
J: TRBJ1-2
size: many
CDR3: CASSYSPPEGHRGYTF
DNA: TGTGCCAGCAGTTACTCGCCGCCAGAGGGTCATCGGGGCTACACCTTC

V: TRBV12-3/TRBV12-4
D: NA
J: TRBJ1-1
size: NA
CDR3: CASSLPANTEAFF
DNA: TGTGCCAGCAGTTTGCCAGCGAACACTGAAGCTTTCTTT

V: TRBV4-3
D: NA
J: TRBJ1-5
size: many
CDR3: CASSQDVGMGQPQHF
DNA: TGCGCCAGCAGCCAAGATGTGGGTATGGGCCAGCCCCAGCATTTT

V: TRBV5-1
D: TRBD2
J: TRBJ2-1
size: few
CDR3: CASSSLSGGGYNEQFF
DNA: TGCGCCAGCAGCTCGCTCAGCGGGGGGGGCTACAATGAGCAGTTCTTC

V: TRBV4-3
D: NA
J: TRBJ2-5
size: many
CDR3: CASSQDYRGTETQYF
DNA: TGCGCCAGCAGCCAAGACTACCGGGGGACAGAGACCCAGTACTTC

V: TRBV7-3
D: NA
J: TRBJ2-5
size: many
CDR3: CASSLSRKETQYF
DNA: TGTGCCAGCAGCTTATCCCGGAAAGAGACCCAGTACTTC

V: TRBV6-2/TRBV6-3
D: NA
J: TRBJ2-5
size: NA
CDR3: CASSKVETQYF
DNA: TGTGCCAGCAGTAAAGTTGAGACCCAGTACTTC

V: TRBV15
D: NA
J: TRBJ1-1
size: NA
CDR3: CATSRGGGLIGGTEAFF
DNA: TGTGCCACCAGCAGAGGAGGTGGACTTATCGGCGGGACTGAAGCTTTCTTT

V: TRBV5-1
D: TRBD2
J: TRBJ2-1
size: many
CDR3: CASSSSRDYASSYNEQFF
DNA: TGCGCCAGCAGCTCGTCCCGGGACTACGCTAGCTCCTACAATGAGCAGTTCTTC

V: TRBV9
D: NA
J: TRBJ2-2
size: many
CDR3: CASSLTQFTGELFF
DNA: TGTGCCAGCAGCTTGACTCAGTTCACCGGGGAGCTGTTTTTT

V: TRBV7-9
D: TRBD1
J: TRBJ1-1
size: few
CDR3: CASGRNRGNTEAFF
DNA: TGTGCCAGCGGCCGGAACAGGGGGAACACTGAAGCTTTCTTT

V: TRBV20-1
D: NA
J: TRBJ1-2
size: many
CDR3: CSANRGTDYGYTF
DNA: TGCAGTGCCAACCGAGGGACTGATTATGGCTACACCTTC

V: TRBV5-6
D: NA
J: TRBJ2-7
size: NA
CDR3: CASSLWGVTYEQYF
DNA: TGTGCCAGCAGCTTGTGGGGGGTGACCTACGAGCAGTACTTC

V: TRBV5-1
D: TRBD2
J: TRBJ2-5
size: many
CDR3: CASSLTLAGLAETQYF
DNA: TGCGCCAGCAGCTTGACCCTAGCGGGCCTGGCGGAGACCCAGTACTTC

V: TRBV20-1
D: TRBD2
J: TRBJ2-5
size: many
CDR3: CSASVAGAETQYF
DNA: TGCAGTGCTAGCGTAGCGGGGGCAGAGACCCAGTACTTC

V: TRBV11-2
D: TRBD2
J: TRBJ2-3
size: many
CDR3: CASSFGTSGGEVTDTQYF
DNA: TGTGCCAGCAGCTTCGGGACTAGCGGGGGAGAAGTCACAGATACGCAGTATTTT

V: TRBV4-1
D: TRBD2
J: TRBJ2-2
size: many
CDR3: CASSQKRLAGGRNTGELFF
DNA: TGCGCCAGCAGCCAAAAGCGCCTAGCGGGGGGCCGGAACACCGGGGAGCTGTTTTTT

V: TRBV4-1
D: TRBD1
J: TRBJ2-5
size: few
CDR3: CASSLLSGTGLETQYF
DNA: TGCGCCAGCAGCCTACTTTCCGGGACAGGGTTAGAGACCCAGTACTTC

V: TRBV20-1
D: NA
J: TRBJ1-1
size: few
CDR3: CSAQGEWMYTEAFF
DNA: TGCAGTGCTCAGGGAGAATGGATGTACACTGAAGCTTTCTTT